The sample holds one count of the clone carrying this T cell receptor beta chain. Its antigen is currently unknown. This specimen belongs to a study of T cell repertoires in cytomegalovirus infection. Study context: Public TCR beta signatures marked donors with CMV infection and the matching HLA. Study-level results: The cumulative frequency of public TCR beta families distinguished individuals who carried CMV together with the relevant HLA. HLA-C-restricted TCR beta clonotypes specific for CMV led the ex vivo response.

TCRdb passed the reads through MiXCR, listing each CDR3 protein once. This table holds roughly 860,000 distinct CDR3 sequences, approximately 32% found once. The TCR comes from a human donor in good health (CMV status not recorded). Some clones in this sample may be carry-over from other donors' samples. The sequenced sample was cultured CD8+ T cells from PBMCs, obtained from culture after CMV antigen stimulation.

The chain's CDR3 is CASSREARGEQFF. CDR3 nucleotide sequence: TGTGCCAGCAGCCGTGAGGCCAGGGGGGAACAGTTCTTC. The chain is built from TRBV6-1 and TRBJ2-1; tentative D call: TRBD1 (7 bases). Trimming stripped 6 bases from V and 13 bases from J, with 19 bases between. The CDR3 has 13 amino acids. Germline V gives CDR1 MNHNS, CDR2 SASEGT.